This T cell receptor (beta chain) appears in the sequencing data of a study of CD8 T cells in Susac syndrome. Germline V gene data show CDR1 as PRHDT and CDR2 as FYEKMQ (reference sequence). The CDR3 spans 13 residues. Trimming pared 0 bases from V and 4 bases from J, leaving 7 bases between. Sequencing of TCR beta was carried out in blood CD8+ and CD4+ T cells. The study used treatment-naive patients who had stable or active relapsing-remitting disease as multiple sclerosis controls. It was negative isolation that provided the CD8+ and CD4+ T cells, whereas TEMRA cells were enriched by FACS. The RNA, 0.5 to 1 ug, was put through reverse transcription using random hexamers. Amplification of TCR beta CDR3 by immunoSEQ multiplex PCR spanned 54 Vbeta and 13 Jbeta. TCRdb re-derived calls from the immunoSEQ multiplex PCR reads in MiXCR, one entry per CDR3 protein. The sample lists roughly 140,000 distinct CDR3 sequences, 85% to 95% seen once, with 0.2% to 0.25% in the top ten.

This clonotype originated in a human donor with multiple sclerosis. The specimen sequenced was CD8+ T cells from PBMCs. V and J are TRBV13 and TRBJ2-7; D gene unclear. CDR3 sequence reads: CASSLGPGYEQYF. Written as DNA, the CDR3 is TGTGCCAGCAGCTTAGGGCCCGGGTACGAGCAGTACTTC.